The T cell receptor beta chain under discussion was sequenced for a study of tumor and adjacent non-tumor tissue in lung cancer. Study summary: There were about twelve adenocarcinoma, a couple of squamous cell carcinoma and 1 small cell lung cancer cases. Study outcomes and limitations: Patients with more diverse tumor TCRs had worse survival.

The CDR3 consists of 15 residues. Germline loops: CDR1 LGHNA, CDR2 YNFKEQ. V dropped 3 bases and J dropped 9; count of bases not matched to a gene: 8. The library came from three nested PCR rounds adapted from ARM-PCR protocols. MiXCR, applied by TCRdb to the multiplex PCR reads, yields one record per CDR3 protein. This table has roughly 220,000 distinct CDR3 sequences, 60% to 75% appearing once. There are many counts of this clonotype. Its target is not known. RNA was extracted from bulk tissue without any cell sorting. The chain employs TRBV4-2 and TRBJ2-1, with 10 bases identical to TRBD2. Source material: lung tumor tissue. This receptor was taken from a man aged 60 to 75 with non-small cell lung cancer. This chain's CDR3 is CASSQAGTSAIEQFF. In DNA, the CDR3 is TGTGCCAGCAGCCAGGCCGGGACTAGCGCAATTGAGCAGTTCTTC.